Listed here is a single TCR beta chain. Its specificity is not known. Assay: immunoSEQ multiplex PCR; the TCRdb copy retains only in-frame clones and omits some. Of about 24,000 clones in the sample, roughly three quarters were seen once. Pools of viral peptides were used by the ViraFEST assay to expand antigen-specific CD4+ T cells ahead of sequencing. After about 10 days in culture, the CD4+ T cells were isolated. The cohort was immunized with two doses of either the BNT162b2 or mRNA-1273 vaccine. This sample was included in a study of vaccination effects on CD4 cells after COVID-19. CDR1 and CDR2 from the germline V gene are SSHAT and FNYEAQ (reference sequence). This CDR3 contains 19 residues. The ends were cut back, 1 base at V and 2 bases at J, with 21 bases in the middle.

This sequence originates from a human donor who received a COVID-19 vaccine. The sample consisted of CD4+ T cells from PBMCs cultured with SARS-CoV-2 spike peptides, taken after COVID-19 vaccination. The chain recombines TRBV7-7 with TRBJ1-5; possibly TRBD1 for D (6 bases). CDR3 protein: CASSLGRNRNRAGNQPQHF. The CDR3 bases are TGTGCCAGCAGCTTAGGTAGGAACCGGAACAGGGCTGGCAATCAGCCCCAGCATTTT.